A single T cell receptor beta chain is shown here with its context. The method was immunoSEQ multiplex PCR; TCRdb's version includes in-frame clones alone and lacks a portion of them. The sample comprises around 73,000 clones, approximately 90% of which are singletons, and roughly 11% rests with the top ten. This sample was included in a study of OX40 agonist ivuxolimab in advanced cancers. Study information: Patients were given ivuxolimab, an antibody that agonizes OX40 (CD134). Every 2 weeks, patients got intravenous ivuxolimab at one of six dose levels (0.01-10 mg/kg).

The CDR3 is 14 amino acids. Looked up from germline, CDR1 is MGHRA and CDR2 is YSYEKL. Trimming removed 4 bases from V and 4 bases from J, with 14 bases in between. The V and J genes are TRBV4-1 and TRBJ2-7; a weak D match, TRBD2 (6 bases). This material consisted of CD4+ or CD8+ T cells sorted from blood, taken in a trial of the OX40 agonist ivuxolimab. The receptor comes from an adult with an advanced solid tumor such as melanoma, head and neck, liver or kidney cancer. CDR3 nucleotides: TGCGCCAGCAGCCTCACAGACGGGGGTTACGAGCAGTACTTC. As protein: CASSLTDGGYEQYF.